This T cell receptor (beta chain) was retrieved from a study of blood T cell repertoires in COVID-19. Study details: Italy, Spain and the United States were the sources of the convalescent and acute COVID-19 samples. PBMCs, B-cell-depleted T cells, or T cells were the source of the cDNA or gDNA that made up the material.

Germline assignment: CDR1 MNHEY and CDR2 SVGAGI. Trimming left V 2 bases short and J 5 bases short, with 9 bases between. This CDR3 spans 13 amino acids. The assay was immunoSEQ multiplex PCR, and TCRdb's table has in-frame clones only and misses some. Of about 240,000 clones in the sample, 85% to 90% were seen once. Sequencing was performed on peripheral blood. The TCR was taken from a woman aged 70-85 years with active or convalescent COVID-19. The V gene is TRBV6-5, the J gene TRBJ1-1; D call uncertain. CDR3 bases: TGTGCCAGCAGTTACGGACTCCGGACTGAAGCTTTCTTT. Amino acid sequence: CASSYGLRTEAFF.